This T cell receptor beta chain derives from a study of CD8 T cells in ankylosing spondylitis. Study-wide results and limits: Eight highly homologous variants formed a TCR beta motif that appeared characteristic of ankylosing spondylitis blood. The disease-linked clones had a CD8+ phenotype and low blood frequencies. Reports say disease-linked clones showed up significantly more in matched ankylosing spondylitis synovial fluid.

With regard to this clonotype: Antigen: not known.

Each TCR beta library was made by quantitative 5'-RACE that incorporated molecular barcodes. TCRdb re-derived calls from the 5' RACE reads in MiXCR, one entry per CDR3 protein. Of 700,000 to 1,000,000 distinct CDR3 sequences listed, approximately 10% were seen once; the top ten hold 0.51%. The CDR3 covers 12 residues. Trimming stripped 6 bases from V and 1 base from J, with 7 bases between. Germline V CDR1 and CDR2: SGHRS, YFSETQ. The sequenced sample was blood, either unsorted or a sorted T cell fraction (not recorded which). The origin of this receptor is a male donor with ankylosing spondylitis. J is TRBJ2-5 and V is TRBV5-1; D remains ambiguous. Written as DNA, the CDR3 is TGCGCCAGCAAACATCCCCAAGAGACCCAGTACTTC. This codes for CASKHPQETQYF.